This section outlines one T cell receptor (beta chain) sequence together with its context. Its antigen is currently unknown. The record originates from a study of T-cell reconstitution after alpha-beta-depleted transplantation in children. With 0 bases removed from V and 3 bases from J, the gap between germline ends came to 13 bases. From germline, CDR1 is SGHRS and CDR2 YFSETQ. CDR3 length: 15 residues. Researchers prepared the TCRbeta library using unique molecular identifiers, the study reports. TCRdb reanalysed the PCR reads using MiXCR and keeps one entry per CDR3 protein. The table lists fewer than 550,000 distinct CDR3 sequences, 15% to 20% of them singletons. Broader study findings: Approximately two months post-transplant, alpha-beta T cells reportedly originated from several hundred expanded graft clones. Recipient T cells and thymic progenitors that survived were the source of the high TCRbeta diversity seen at day 60 in some patients. At the one-year point after transplant, T-cell counts and TCRbeta diversity were found to come mostly from T cells that had been newly produced.

Sequenced material: PBMCs, mostly from graft donor cells, taken 360 days after TCRalphabeta/CD19-depleted stem cell transplant. This TCR came from a boy in the first two years of life who had a stem cell transplant for Wiskott-Aldrich syndrome, so the T cells may come from the graft donor. The rearrangement joins TRBV5-1 to TRBJ2-7; possible D gene TRBD2, 6 bases. CDR3: CASSLAREVFYEQYF. The CDR3 DNA reads TGCGCCAGCAGCTTGGCGAGGGAGGTCTTCTACGAGCAGTACTTC.